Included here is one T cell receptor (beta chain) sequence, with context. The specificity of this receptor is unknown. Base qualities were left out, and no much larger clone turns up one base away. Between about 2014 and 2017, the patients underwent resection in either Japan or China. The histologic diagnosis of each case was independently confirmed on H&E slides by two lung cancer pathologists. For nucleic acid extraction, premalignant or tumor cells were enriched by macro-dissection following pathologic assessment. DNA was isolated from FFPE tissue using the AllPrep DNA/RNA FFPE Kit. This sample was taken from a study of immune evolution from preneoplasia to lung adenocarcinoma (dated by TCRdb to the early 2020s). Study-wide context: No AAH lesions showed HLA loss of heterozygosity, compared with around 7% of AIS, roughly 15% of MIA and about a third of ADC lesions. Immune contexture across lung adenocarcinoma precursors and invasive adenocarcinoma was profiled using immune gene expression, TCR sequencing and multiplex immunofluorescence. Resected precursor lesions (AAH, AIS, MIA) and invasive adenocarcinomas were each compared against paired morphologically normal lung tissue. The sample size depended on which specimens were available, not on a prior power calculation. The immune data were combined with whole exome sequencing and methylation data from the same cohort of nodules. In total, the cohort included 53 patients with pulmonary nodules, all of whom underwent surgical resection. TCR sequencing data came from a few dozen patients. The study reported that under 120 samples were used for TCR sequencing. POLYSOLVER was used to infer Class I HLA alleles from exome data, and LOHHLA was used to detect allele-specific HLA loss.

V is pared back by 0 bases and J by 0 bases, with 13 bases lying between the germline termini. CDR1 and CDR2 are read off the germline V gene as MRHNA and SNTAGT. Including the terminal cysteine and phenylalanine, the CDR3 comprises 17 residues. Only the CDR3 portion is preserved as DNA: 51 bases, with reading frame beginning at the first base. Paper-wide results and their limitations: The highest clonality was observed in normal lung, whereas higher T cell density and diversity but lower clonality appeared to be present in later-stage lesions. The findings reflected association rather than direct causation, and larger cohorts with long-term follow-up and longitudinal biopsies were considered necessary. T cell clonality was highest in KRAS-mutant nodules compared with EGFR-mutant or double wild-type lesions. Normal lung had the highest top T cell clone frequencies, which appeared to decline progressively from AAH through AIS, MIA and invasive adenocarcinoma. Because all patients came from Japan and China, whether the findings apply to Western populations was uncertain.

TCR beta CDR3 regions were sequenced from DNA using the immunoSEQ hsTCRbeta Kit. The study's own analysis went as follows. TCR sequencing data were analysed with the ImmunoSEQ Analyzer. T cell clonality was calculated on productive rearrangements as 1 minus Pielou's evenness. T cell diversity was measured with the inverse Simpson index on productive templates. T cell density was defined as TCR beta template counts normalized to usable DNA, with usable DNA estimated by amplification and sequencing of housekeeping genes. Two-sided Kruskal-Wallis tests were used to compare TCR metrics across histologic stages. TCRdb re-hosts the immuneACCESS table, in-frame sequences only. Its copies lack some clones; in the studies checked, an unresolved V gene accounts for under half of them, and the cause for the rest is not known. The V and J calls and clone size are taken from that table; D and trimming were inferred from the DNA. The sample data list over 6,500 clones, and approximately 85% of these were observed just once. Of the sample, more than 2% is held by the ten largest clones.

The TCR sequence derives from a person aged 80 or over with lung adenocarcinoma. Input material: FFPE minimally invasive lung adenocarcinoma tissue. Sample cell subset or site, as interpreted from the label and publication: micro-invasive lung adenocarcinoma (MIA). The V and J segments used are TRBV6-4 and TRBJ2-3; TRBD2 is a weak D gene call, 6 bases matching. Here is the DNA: TGTGCCAGCAGTGACTCGAATGCGGGGTCTAGCACAGATACGCAGTATTTT. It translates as CASSDSNAGSSTDTQYF.